This paragraph covers one T cell receptor beta chain sequence. Its matching antigen is unknown. The data belong to a study of identical twins. TCRdb passed the 5' RACE reads through MiXCR, listing each CDR3 protein once. Among about 570,000 distinct CDR3 sequences, 9.6% were seen once, and the ten largest hold 2.5% to 3.5%. The CDR3 is 13 amino acids. CDR1 and CDR2 (germline): SGHTA, FQGTGA. V lost 0 bases and J 5 bases, leaving 6 bases between the germline ends. Study results and caveats: Within cord blood, abundant beta clonotypes carried fewer insertions, but memory repertoires showed no such trend.

These same data were also listed under a study on yellow fever vaccine responses in identical twins.

The TCR originated in a young woman in good health. The sequenced material came from PBMCs. This chain connects TRBV7-3 to TRBJ2-3; D remains ambiguous. CDR3 DNA: TGTGCCAGCAGCTTAACACCCCGAGATACGCAGTATTTT. Its protein is CASSLTPRDTQYF.